This TCR beta chain was captured by sequencing in a study of OX40 agonist ivuxolimab in advanced cancers. Across the whole study: Of mixed ages from about 23 to 79 and averaging about 56 years, the group was about 86% male.

The method was immunoSEQ multiplex PCR; TCRdb's version includes in-frame clones alone and lacks a portion of them. The sample records about 65,000 clones, approximately 91% being singletons. The source is an adult with an advanced solid tumor such as melanoma, head and neck, liver or kidney cancer. This sample comprised CD4+ or CD8+ T cells sorted from blood, obtained in a trial of the OX40 agonist ivuxolimab.

The CDR3 spells CASSWRGGNQPQHF. Here the CDR3 DNA reads TGTGCCAGCAGTTGGCGGGGAGGCAATCAGCCCCAGCATTTT. This chain uses TRBV28 with TRBJ1-5; D not resolved. Germline CDR1 and CDR2: MDHEN and SYDVKM. This CDR3 contains 14 residues. Trimming took off 4 bases at V and 2 bases at J, with 9 bases between the two ends.